The 11 T cell receptor beta chains reported below all come from one sample, sequenced in a study of blood T cell repertoires in COVID-19. The repertoire was sequenced with immunoSEQ multiplex PCR; TCRdb's copy has only in-frame clones and lacks some. The sample has about 170,000 clones; around 86% are singletons. Sequencing was performed on peripheral blood. The receptors originated from an elderly woman with COVID-19, enrolled during active disease.

This clone was seen repeatedly, ten times or more. This rearrangement joins TRBV10-3 to TRBJ1-1; D unresolved. The ends were cut back, 7 bases at V and 3 bases at J, with 12 bases in the middle. The germline V gene has CDR1 ENHRY and CDR2 SYGVKD. This CDR3 comprises 13 residues. The CDR3 protein is CAIKGVADTEAFF. The CDR3 DNA sequence: TGTGCCATCAAAGGCGTGGCGGACACTGAAGCTTTCTTT.

The CDR3 is CASSKQGGAGEQYF. The CDR3 bases are TGTGCCAGTAGTAAGCAGGGAGGGGCCGGGGAGCAGTACTTC. The chain couples TRBV19 to TRBJ2-7, with TRBD2 matching over 7 bases. The ends lost 4 bases at V and 7 bases at J; junction bases unmatched: 10. This CDR3 has 14 amino acids. Looked up from germline, CDR1 is LNHDA and CDR2 is SQIVND (reference sequence).

The CDR3 loop reads CASSFFRTSGSAPYEQYF. In DNA form, the CDR3 reads TGTGCCAGCAGTTTTTTCAGGACTAGCGGGAGTGCGCCCTACGAGCAGTACTTC. V gene TRBV27 combines with J gene TRBJ2-7, with 13 bases that match TRBD2. The germline gives CDR1 MNHEY, CDR2 SMNVEV (reference sequence). CDR3 length: 18 amino acids. With 3 bases clipped from V and 2 bases from J, the junction kept 10 bases outside the gene matches.

This chain uses TRBV19 with TRBJ1-2, with D possibly being TRBD1 (5 bases). Deletions cut 5 bases from V and 4 bases from J, with 14 bases between. Germline loops: CDR1 LNHDA, CDR2 SQIVND (reference sequence). This CDR3 has 14 amino acids. The CDR3 DNA is TGTGCCAGTAGTGGGCCAGGGAACACCTATGGCTACACCTTC. It is translated as CASSGPGNTYGYTF.

This sequence joins TRBV4-3 and TRBJ1-2; D perhaps matches TRBD1 (5 bases). Germline assignment: CDR1 LGHNA and CDR2 YSLEER. V dropped 0 bases and J dropped 14 bases, with 13 bases sitting between them. The CDR3 consists of 12 residues. The CDR3 here is CASSQDRVRLTF. The CDR3 region has the DNA TGCGCCAGCAGCCAAGACAGGGTTAGATTGACCTTC.

The rearrangement joins TRBV6-5 to TRBJ2-2, with 7 nucleotides matching TRBD2. The CDR3 consists of 15 residues. The trim removed 6 bases at V and 5 bases at J, leaving 9 bases unmatched. Germline assignment: CDR1 MNHEY and CDR2 SVGAGI. The CDR3 here is CASRLVQGGTGELFF. In DNA, the CDR3 is TGTGCCAGCAGACTCGTGCAGGGAGGGACCGGGGAGCTGTTTTTT.

This chain links TRBV7-9 with TRBJ2-5; TRBD2 agrees at 13 bases. Trimming at V came to 5 bases and at J to 4 bases, leaving 7 bases not matched to a gene. Germline loops: CDR1 SEHNR, CDR2 FQNEAQ (reference sequence). The CDR3 has 16 residues. The CDR3: CASSPGTSGNTETQYF. The CDR3 nucleotides are TGTGCCAGCAGCCCAGGGACTAGCGGGAACACAGAGACCCAGTACTTC.

The chain joins TRBV5-6 to TRBJ2-7; D gene unclear. The CDR3 contains 13 residues. V was pared by 4 bases and J by 5 bases, with 13 bases between. Germline-derived CDR1 and CDR2 are SGHDT and YYEEEE. The CDR3 here is CASSPWHVNEQYF. In DNA form, the CDR3 reads TGTGCCAGCAGCCCGTGGCACGTTAACGAGCAGTACTTC.

V and J are TRBV29-1 and TRBJ2-7; possibly TRBD1 for D (5 bases). The germline V gene has CDR1 SQVTM and CDR2 ANQGSEA. V lost 4 bases and J 4 bases, leaving 17 bases between the germline ends. This CDR3 contains 14 residues. CDR3 region: CSVAVAGNRYEQYF. The CDR3 bases are TGCAGCGTTGCGGTGGCAGGGAATAGGTACGAGCAGTACTTC.

The CDR3 spells CASSLGAGDGEQYF. The DNA of the CDR3 is TGCGCCAGCAGCTTAGGGGCAGGGGACGGCGAGCAGTACTTC. This chain uses TRBV5-1 with TRBJ2-7, with a possible D match to TRBD1 (6 bases). Trimming took 2 bases from V and 6 from J, leaving 15 bases between them. This CDR3 contains 14 residues. Germline V gene sequence: CDR1 SGHRS, CDR2 YFSETQ.

The chain couples TRBV7-9 to TRBJ1-1; tentatively, D is TRBD1 (5 bases). The ends were cut back, 1 base at V and 6 bases at J, with 18 bases in the middle. The CDR3 has 16 amino acids. Per the germline V gene, CDR1 is SEHNR and CDR2 is FQNEAQ (reference sequence). CDR3 sequence reads: CASSLVFGREVPEAFF. Written as DNA, the CDR3 is TGTGCCAGCAGCTTAGTTTTTGGCAGGGAAGTACCTGAAGCTTTCTTT.